This is a list of T cell receptor beta chains from one sample in a study of CD8 T cells in ankylosing spondylitis. TCRdb independently ran MiXCR on the 5' RACE reads; one entry per CDR3 protein. Among about 240,000 distinct CDR3 sequences, around 9.1% were seen once, and the ten largest hold under 7.5%. The material sequenced was blood, either unsorted or a sorted T cell fraction (not recorded which). These receptors came from a male donor with ankylosing spondylitis or in good health (not recorded which). Each CDR3 is given with its conserved first and last residue. Each record gives: D gene, clone size, V gene, J gene, CDR3 DNA, CDR3 protein. D genes are given only for firm matches. The size of a clone is reported for some rows only, either as once, few or many, or as a class for expanded clones.

D: TRBD2; size: many; V: TRBV9; J: TRBJ2-2; DNA: TGTGCCAGCAGTGAACTAGCGGGGGCCGCCGCGAACACCGGGGAGCTGTTTTTT; CDR3: CASSELAGAAANTGELFF
D: .; size: many; V: TRBV9; J: TRBJ1-1; DNA: TGTGCCAGCAGCGTAGACGAGATGACTGAAGCTTTCTTT; CDR3: CASSVDEMTEAFF
D: TRBD1; size: many; V: TRBV20-1; J: TRBJ1-2; DNA: TGCAGTGCTTATACCGGGACAGGCGACTATGGCTACACCTTC; CDR3: CSAYTGTGDYGYTF
D: TRBD1; size: many; V: TRBV27; J: TRBJ1-1; DNA: TGTGCAACTCAGGGGGCCGGGGGAACAACCAGTGAAGCTTTCTTT; CDR3: CATQGAGGTTSEAFF
D: TRBD1; size: many; V: TRBV19; J: TRBJ1-4; DNA: TGTGCCAGTAGCGGGGGGACAGCAGGAGAAAAACTGTTTTTT; CDR3: CASSGGTAGEKLFF
D: TRBD2; size: many; V: TRBV12-3/TRBV12-4; J: TRBJ2-3; DNA: TGTGCCAGCAGTTTAACTAGCGGGGGCCGTACGGATACGCAGTATTTT; CDR3: CASSLTSGGRTDTQYF
D: .; size: many; V: TRBV20-1; J: TRBJ1-6; DNA: TGCAGTGCTAGAGTTCCCGGGACCGGTTCACCCCTCCACTTT; CDR3: CSARVPGTGSPLHF
D: .; size: many; V: TRBV20-1; J: TRBJ1-5; DNA: TGCAGTGCAGATACAGCCGATAGCAATCAGCCCCAGCATTTT; CDR3: CSADTADSNQPQHF
D: TRBD2; size: .; V: TRBV6-5; J: TRBJ2-5; DNA: TGTGCCAGCAGTTACATCGGGGGGACGGAATACTTC; CDR3: CASSYIGGTEYF
D: .; size: many; V: TRBV7-3; J: TRBJ1-5; DNA: TGTGCCAGCATCTTAGGCGGTTGCCGCCTGAGACTGAATCAGCCCCAGCATTTT; CDR3: CASILGGCRLRLNQPQHF
D: .; size: many; V: TRBV5-1; J: TRBJ2-1; DNA: TGCGCCAGCAGCTTGGTCCGGGGCAGACCCTCCTACAATGAGCAGTTCTTC; CDR3: CASSLVRGRPSYNEQFF
D: TRBD2; size: .; V: TRBV5-6; J: TRBJ2-1; DNA: TGTGCCAGCAGCTTCCCTTTAGCGGGACGATCTAATGAGCAGTTCTTC; CDR3: CASSFPLAGRSNEQFF
D: TRBD1; size: many; V: TRBV7-3; J: TRBJ2-1; DNA: TGTGCCAGCAGCTCAGGGGGTGAGCAGTTCTTC; CDR3: CASSSGGEQFF
D: .; size: .; V: TRBV5-1; J: TRBJ1-3; DNA: TGCGCCAGCAGCTTGGGACAGGCCTCAATCTCTGGAAACACCATATATTTT; CDR3: CASSLGQASISGNTIYF
D: TRBD1; size: many; V: TRBV20-1; J: TRBJ1-4; DNA: TGCAGTGCTAGCCTGTCGGGGACAGGGACTGGAAAACTGTTTTTT; CDR3: CSASLSGTGTGKLFF
D: .; size: many; V: TRBV7-2; J: TRBJ2-3; DNA: TGTGCCAGCAGCTTAGTCTGGACGCCTCCGGATACGCAGTATTTT; CDR3: CASSLVWTPPDTQYF
D: TRBD2; size: many; V: TRBV7-2; J: TRBJ2-3; DNA: TGTGCCAGCAGCCAGACTAGCGGGGGCCACAGCACAGATACGCAGTATTTT; CDR3: CASSQTSGGHSTDTQYF
D: .; size: few; V: TRBV4-3; J: TRBJ2-3; DNA: TGCGCCAGCAGCCAAGTGGGGGTGAGCACAGATACGCAGTATTTT; CDR3: CASSQVGVSTDTQYF
D: .; size: few; V: TRBV5-1; J: TRBJ1-1; DNA: TGCGCCAGCAGCCCTCCCCATGCGAACACTGAAGCTTTCTTT; CDR3: CASSPPHANTEAFF
D: .; size: many; V: TRBV27; J: TRBJ1-2; DNA: TGTGCCACCCAAGGGCGTTCTTTTGGCTACACCTTC; CDR3: CATQGRSFGYTF
D: TRBD1; size: many; V: TRBV20-1; J: TRBJ1-2; DNA: TGCAGTGCTCCGGGACAGGCAGCTAACTATGGCTACACCTTC; CDR3: CSAPGQAANYGYTF
D: TRBD2; size: many; V: TRBV4-2; J: TRBJ2-1; DNA: TGTGCCAGCAGCCAAGGGCCGGGACTAGCGGATTACAATGAGCAGTTCTTC; CDR3: CASSQGPGLADYNEQFF
D: TRBD1; size: many; V: TRBV19; J: TRBJ1-5; DNA: TGTGCCAGTAGTCCCAGACAGGGAAATAGCAATCAGCCCCAGCATTTT; CDR3: CASSPRQGNSNQPQHF
D: .; size: .; V: TRBV5-1; J: TRBJ2-5; DNA: TGCGCCAGCAGCTTGGAGTGGCTCCGAGGAGGAGAGACCCAGTACTTC; CDR3: CASSLEWLRGGETQYF
D: .; size: many; V: TRBV7-8; J: TRBJ1-4; DNA: TGTGCCAGCCGCTGGCAGGCTAACGAAAAACTGTTTTTT; CDR3: CASRWQANEKLFF
D: .; size: many; V: TRBV7-6; J: TRBJ2-7; DNA: TGTGCCAGCAGCTTATTGGGGACTGGTAGTGTCTCCTACGAGCAGTACTTC; CDR3: CASSLLGTGSVSYEQYF
D: .; size: .; V: TRBV7-2; J: TRBJ2-7; DNA: TGTGCCAGCAGCCCAGAGGGGGGTTTTGCCTACGAGCAGTACTTC; CDR3: CASSPEGGFAYEQYF
D: TRBD1; size: many; V: TRBV5-1; J: TRBJ2-1; DNA: TGCGCCAGCAGCTCGGGACAGGGCTACGATGAGCAGTTCTTC; CDR3: CASSSGQGYDEQFF
D: .; size: many; V: TRBV20-1; J: TRBJ2-2; DNA: TGCAGTGCCATTACAGCTCAAGCTAACACCGGGGAGCTGTTTTTT; CDR3: CSAITAQANTGELFF
D: .; size: few; V: TRBV20-1; J: TRBJ1-2; DNA: TGCAGTGCTCGGACAGATACCTATGGCTACGCCTTC; CDR3: CSARTDTYGYAF
D: .; size: many; V: TRBV6-1; J: TRBJ1-3; DNA: TGTGCCGCCGTAGATAAGCGAGCGTCTGGAAACACCATATATTTT; CDR3: CAAVDKRASGNTIYF
D: TRBD1; size: many; V: TRBV30; J: TRBJ1-2; DNA: TGTGCCTGGGAGGACAGGGGACATGGCTACACCTTC; CDR3: CAWEDRGHGYTF
D: .; size: many; V: TRBV10-3; J: TRBJ2-1; DNA: TGTGCCATCGGACTTCCCCCGGCCGAGCAGTTCTTC; CDR3: CAIGLPPAEQFF